This is a list of T cell receptor beta chains from one sample in a study of T cell changes during pregnancy in multiple sclerosis. The table came from immunoSEQ multiplex PCR; TCRdb's copy has only in-frame clones and leaves some out. The repertoire holds approximately 100,000 clones, 90% to 95% seen once, with roughly 2.2% in the top ten. Material: peripheral blood, obtained in the third trimester of pregnancy. The origin of the receptors is a female donor with multiple sclerosis, enrolled in a pregnancy study. Both conserved end residues are part of each CDR3. A D gene is named only where the DNA matches it firmly. Size is stated for part of the rows, as once, few or many counts, or as a class when the clone is expanded.

>.|.|TRBJ2-7|TRBV28
CASSFTVYEQYF
TGTGCCAGCAGTTTCACGGTCTACGAGCAGTACTTC
>TRBD2|.|TRBJ2-5|TRBV11-1
CASSLLAGGGYQETQYF
TGTGCCAGCAGCCTACTAGCGGGAGGGGGGTACCAAGAGACCCAGTACTTC
>.|few|TRBJ1-1|TRBV9
CASSVGVGGEAFF
TGTGCCAGCAGCGTAGGGGTAGGGGGTGAAGCTTTCTTT
>.|.|TRBJ1-1|TRBV5-6
CASSFGTGGTEAFF
TGTGCCAGCAGCTTCGGGACCGGGGGAACTGAAGCTTTCTTT
>.|.|TRBJ2-1|TRBV7-9
CASSLRVDEQFF
TGTGCCAGCAGCTTGAGGGTGGATGAGCAGTTCTTC
>.|.|TRBJ2-6|TRBV18
CASSPPTGSSGANVLTF
TGTGCCAGCTCACCACCCACAGGGAGCTCTGGGGCCAACGTCCTGACTTTC
>.|.|TRBJ2-1|TRBV7-4
CASSFPQGSMDEQFF
TGTGCCAGCAGCTTCCCCCAGGGGAGTATGGATGAGCAGTTCTTC
>.|.|TRBJ2-2|TRBV28
CASSLLFQGWYTGELFF
TGTGCCAGCAGTTTATTGTTCCAGGGTTGGTACACCGGGGAGCTGTTTTTT
>TRBD2|.|TRBJ2-7|TRBV5-1
CASSWTSGNYEQYF
TGCGCCAGCAGCTGGACTAGCGGGAACTACGAGCAGTACTTC
>.|.|TRBJ1-3|TRBV21-1
CARGPGTVNTIYF
TGTGCCAGGGGGCCTGGGACAGTAAACACCATATATTTT